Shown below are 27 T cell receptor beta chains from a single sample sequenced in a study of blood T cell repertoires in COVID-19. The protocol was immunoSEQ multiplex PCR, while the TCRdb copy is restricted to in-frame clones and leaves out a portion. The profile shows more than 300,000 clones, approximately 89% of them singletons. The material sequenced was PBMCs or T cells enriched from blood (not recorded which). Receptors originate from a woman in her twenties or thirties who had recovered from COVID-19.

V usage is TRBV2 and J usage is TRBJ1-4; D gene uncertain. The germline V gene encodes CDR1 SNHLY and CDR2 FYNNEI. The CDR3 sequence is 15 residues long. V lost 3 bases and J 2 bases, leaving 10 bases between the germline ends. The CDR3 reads CASSEAGETNEKLFF. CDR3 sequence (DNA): TGTGCCAGCAGTGAGGCGGGTGAGACTAATGAAAAACTGTTTTTT.

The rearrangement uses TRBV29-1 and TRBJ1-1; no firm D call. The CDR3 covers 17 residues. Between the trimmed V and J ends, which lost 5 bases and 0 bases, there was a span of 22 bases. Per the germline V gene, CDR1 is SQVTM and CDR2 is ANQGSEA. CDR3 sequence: CSVLASLPMRVNTEAFF. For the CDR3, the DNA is TGCAGCGTTCTGGCATCCCTACCGATGCGGGTGAACACTGAAGCTTTCTTT.

The CDR3 sequence is CASSQDSSTNEKLFF. CDR3 DNA: TGTGCCAGCAGCCAAGACTCCTCAACTAATGAAAAACTGTTTTTT. V gene TRBV14 combines with J gene TRBJ1-4, with D unresolved. V gave up 0 bases and J gave up 0 bases, with 5 bases separating them. Germline V CDR1 and CDR2: SGHDN, FVKESK. This CDR3 region has 15 residues.

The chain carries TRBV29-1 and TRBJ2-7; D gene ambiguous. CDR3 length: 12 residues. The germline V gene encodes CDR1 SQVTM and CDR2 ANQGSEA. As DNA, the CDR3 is TGCAGGGTTATGTCCTATTCCTACGAGCAGTACTTC. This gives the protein CRVMSYSYEQYF.

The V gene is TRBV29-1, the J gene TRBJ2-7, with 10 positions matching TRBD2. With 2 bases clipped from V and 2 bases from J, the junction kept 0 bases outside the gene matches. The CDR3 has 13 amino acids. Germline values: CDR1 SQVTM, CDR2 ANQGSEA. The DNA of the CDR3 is TGCAGCGTTGAACTAGCGGGGGCCTACGAGCAGTACTTC. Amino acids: CSVELAGAYEQYF.

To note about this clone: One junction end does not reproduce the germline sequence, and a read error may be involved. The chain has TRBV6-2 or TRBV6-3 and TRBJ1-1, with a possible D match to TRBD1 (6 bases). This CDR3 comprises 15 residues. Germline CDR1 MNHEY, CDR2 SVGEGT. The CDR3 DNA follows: TGTGCCAGCAGTGACTCCCTCCTAACAGGGTCGCGACCGTTCTTT. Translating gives CASSDSLLTGSRPFF.

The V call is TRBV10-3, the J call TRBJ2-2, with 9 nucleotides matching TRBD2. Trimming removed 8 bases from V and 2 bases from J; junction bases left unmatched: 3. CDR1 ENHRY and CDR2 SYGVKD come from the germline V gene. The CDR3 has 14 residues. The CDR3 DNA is TGTGCCATCCCCGGGACTAGCAACACCGGGGAGCTGTTTTTT. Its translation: CAIPGTSNTGELFF.

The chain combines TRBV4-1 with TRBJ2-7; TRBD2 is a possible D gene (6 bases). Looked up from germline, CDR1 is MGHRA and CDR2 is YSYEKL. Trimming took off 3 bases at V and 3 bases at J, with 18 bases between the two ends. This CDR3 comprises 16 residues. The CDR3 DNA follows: TGCGCCAGCAGCCAGAGGGGCGAGCGGGCGGACTACGAGCAGTACTTC. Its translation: CASSQRGERADYEQYF.

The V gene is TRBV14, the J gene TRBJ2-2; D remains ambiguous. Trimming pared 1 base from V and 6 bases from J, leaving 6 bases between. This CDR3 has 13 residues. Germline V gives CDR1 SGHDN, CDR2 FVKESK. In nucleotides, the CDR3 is TGTGCCAGCAGCCAAGTGGCAGCCGGGGAGCTGTTTTTT. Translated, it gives CASSQVAAGELFF. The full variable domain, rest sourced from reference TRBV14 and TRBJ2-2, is EAGVTQFPSHSVIEKGQTVTLRCDPISGHDNLYWYRRVMGKEIKFLLHFVKESKQDESGMPNNRFLAERTGGTYSTLKVQPAELEDSGVYFCASSQVAAGELFFGEGSRLTVL.

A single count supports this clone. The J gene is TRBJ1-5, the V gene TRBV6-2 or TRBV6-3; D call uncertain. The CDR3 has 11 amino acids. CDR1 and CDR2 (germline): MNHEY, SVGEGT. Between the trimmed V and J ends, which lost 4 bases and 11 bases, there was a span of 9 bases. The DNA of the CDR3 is TGTGCCAGCAGTTCCCACGGGGCCCAGCATTTT. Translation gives CASSSHGAQHF.

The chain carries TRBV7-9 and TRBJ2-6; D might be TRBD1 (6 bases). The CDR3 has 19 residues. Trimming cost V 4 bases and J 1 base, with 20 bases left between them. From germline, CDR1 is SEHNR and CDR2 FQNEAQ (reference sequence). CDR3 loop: CASSSSDTGIVSGANVLTF. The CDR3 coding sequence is TGTGCCAGCAGCTCCTCCGATACAGGGATTGTGTCTGGGGCCAACGTCCTGACTTTC.

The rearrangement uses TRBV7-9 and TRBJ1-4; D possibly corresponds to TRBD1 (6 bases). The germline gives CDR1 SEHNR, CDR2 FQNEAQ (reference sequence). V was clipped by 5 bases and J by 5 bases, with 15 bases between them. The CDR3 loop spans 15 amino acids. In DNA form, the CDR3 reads TGTGCCAGCAGCCACAACCGGGACACCAATGAAAAACTGTTTTTT. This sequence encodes CASSHNRDTNEKLFF.

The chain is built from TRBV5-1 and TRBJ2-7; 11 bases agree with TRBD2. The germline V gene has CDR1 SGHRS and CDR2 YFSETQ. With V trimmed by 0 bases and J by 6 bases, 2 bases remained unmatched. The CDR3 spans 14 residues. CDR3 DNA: TGCGCCAGCAGCTTGGCGACTAGCGGGACCGAGCAGTACTTC. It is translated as CASSLATSGTEQYF.

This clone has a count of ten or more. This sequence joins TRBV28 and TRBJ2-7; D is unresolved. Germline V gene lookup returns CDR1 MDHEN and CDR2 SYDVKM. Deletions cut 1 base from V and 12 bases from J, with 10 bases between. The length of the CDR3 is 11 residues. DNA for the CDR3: TGTGCCAGCAGTTTATCTCGGGTACGGTACTTC. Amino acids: CASSLSRVRYF.

The CDR3 sequence is CASSLLTGGEQYF. Here the CDR3 DNA reads TGCGCCAGCAGCTTGTTAACGGGAGGTGAGCAGTACTTC. The rearrangement uses TRBV5-1 and TRBJ2-7; 7 bases are shared with TRBD2. CDR3 size: 13 residues. Unmatched junction bases numbered 5, after V lost 1 base and J lost 7 bases. The germline CDR1 and CDR2 sequences are SGHRS and YFSETQ.

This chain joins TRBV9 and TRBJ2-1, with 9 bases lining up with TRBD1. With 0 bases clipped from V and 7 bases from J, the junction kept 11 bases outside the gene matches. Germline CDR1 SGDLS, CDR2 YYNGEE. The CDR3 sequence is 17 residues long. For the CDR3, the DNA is TGTGCCAGCAGCGTAGGAACCGGGACAGGGCCAATTAATGAGCAGTTCTTC. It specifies CASSVGTGTGPINEQFF.

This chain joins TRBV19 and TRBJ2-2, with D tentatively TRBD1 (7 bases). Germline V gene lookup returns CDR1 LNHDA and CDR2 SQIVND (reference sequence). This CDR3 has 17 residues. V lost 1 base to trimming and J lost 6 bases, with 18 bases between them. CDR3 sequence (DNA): TGTGCCAGTAGTATAGTCGTCGGGCAGGGGGAGGCCGGGGAGCTGTTTTTT. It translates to CASSIVVGQGEAGELFF.

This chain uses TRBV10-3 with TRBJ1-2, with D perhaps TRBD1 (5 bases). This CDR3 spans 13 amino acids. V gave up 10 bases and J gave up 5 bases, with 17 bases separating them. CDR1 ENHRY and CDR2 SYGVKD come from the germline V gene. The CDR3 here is CATKGQLGYGYTF. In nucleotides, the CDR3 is TGTGCCACCAAAGGACAACTTGGGTATGGCTACACCTTC.

The CDR3 DNA follows: TGCGCCAGCAGCCCGACAGGGGGCGTCGGCTATGGCTACACCTTC. It encodes CASSPTGGVGYGYTF. The chain carries TRBV4-1 and TRBJ1-2, with TRBD1 identical over 10 bases. V dropped 4 bases and J dropped 4; count of bases not matched to a gene: 6. CDR1 is MGHRA, CDR2 YSYEKL, per germline. This CDR3 region has 15 residues.

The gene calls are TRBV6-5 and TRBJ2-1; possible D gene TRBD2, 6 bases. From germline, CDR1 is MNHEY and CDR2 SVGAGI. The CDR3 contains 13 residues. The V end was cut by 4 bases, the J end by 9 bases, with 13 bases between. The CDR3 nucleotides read TGTGCCAGCAGTTTCCGGGAGAGCTTTGAGCAGTTCTTC. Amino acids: CASSFRESFEQFF.

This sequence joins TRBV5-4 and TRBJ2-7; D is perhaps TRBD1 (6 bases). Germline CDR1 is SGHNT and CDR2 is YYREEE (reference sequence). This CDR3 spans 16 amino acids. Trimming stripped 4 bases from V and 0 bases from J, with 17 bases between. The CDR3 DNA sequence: TGTGCCAGCAGCCCCGGGACACCCCTACTCTCCTACGAGCAGTACTTC. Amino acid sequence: CASSPGTPLLSYEQYF.

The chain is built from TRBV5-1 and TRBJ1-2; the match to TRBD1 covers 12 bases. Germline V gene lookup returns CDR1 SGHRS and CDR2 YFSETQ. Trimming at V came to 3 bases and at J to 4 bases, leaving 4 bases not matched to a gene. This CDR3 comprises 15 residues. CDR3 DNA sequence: TGCGCCAGCAGCTGGGGACAGGGGGCGAGCTATGGCTACACCTTC. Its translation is CASSWGQGASYGYTF. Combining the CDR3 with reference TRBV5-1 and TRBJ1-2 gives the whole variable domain KAGVTQTPRYLIKTRGQQVTLSCSPISGHRSVSWYQQTPGQGLQFLFEYFSETQRNKGNFPGRFSGRQFSNSRSEMNVSTLELGDSALYLCASSWGQGASYGYTFGSGTRLTVV.

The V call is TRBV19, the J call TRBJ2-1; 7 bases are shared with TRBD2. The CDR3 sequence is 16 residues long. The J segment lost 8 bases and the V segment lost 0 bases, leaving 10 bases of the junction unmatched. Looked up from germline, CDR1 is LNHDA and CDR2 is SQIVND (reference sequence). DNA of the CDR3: TGTGCCAGTAGTATAGATGATTTGACTAGCTCGCATGAGCAGTTCTTC. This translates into CASSIDDLTSSHEQFF.

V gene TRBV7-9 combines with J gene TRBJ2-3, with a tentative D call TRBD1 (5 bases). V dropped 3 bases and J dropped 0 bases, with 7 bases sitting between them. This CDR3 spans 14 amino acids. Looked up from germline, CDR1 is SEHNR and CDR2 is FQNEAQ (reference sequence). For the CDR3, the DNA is TGTGCCAGCAGCTTGACAGTGAGCACAGATACGCAGTATTTT. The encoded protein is CASSLTVSTDTQYF.

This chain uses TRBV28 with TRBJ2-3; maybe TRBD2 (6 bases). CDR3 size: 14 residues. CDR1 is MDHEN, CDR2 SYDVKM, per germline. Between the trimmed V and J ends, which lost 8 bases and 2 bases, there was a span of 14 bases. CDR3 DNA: TGTGCCAGCTCGCAGGGAGGATCCACAGATACGCAGTATTTT. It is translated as CASSQGGSTDTQYF. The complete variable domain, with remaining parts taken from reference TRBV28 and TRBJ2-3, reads DVKVTQSSRYLVKRTGEKVFLECVQDMDHENMFWYRQDPGLGLRLIYFSYDVKMKEKGDIPEGYSVSREKKERFSLILESASTNQTSMYLCASSQGGSTDTQYFGPGTRLTVL.

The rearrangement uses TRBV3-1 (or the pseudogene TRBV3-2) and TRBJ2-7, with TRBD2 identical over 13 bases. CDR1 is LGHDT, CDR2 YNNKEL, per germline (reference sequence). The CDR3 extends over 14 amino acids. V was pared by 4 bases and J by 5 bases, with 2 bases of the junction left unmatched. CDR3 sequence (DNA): TGTGCCAGCAGCCGGGGACTAGCGGGAAACGAGCAGTACTTC. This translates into CASSRGLAGNEQYF.

The CDR3 sequence: CASSLDRGWTEAFF. The CDR3, as DNA: TGTGCCAGCAGCTTAGACAGGGGTTGGACTGAAGCTTTCTTT. The chain couples TRBV7-8 to TRBJ1-1; 7 nucleotides agree with TRBD1. V dropped 1 base and J dropped 5; count of bases not matched to a gene: 4. The CDR3 totals 14 residues. Germline CDR1 and CDR2: SGHVS and FQNEAQ.